The 9 T cell receptor beta chains given below trace back to one sample, sequenced in a study of cytomegalovirus exposure and HLA in healthy donors. Primers: 60 Vbeta forward and 13 Jbeta reverse. Here immunoSEQ multiplex PCR was the method, and the copy in TCRdb shows in-frame clones only, minus some. This table holds more than 150,000 clones, approximately 81% found once. The sequenced sample was PBMCs. All receptors come from a woman aged 25 to 39 in good health and CMV-seronegative.

The genes are TRBV7-9 and TRBJ2-3; D gene ambiguous. Germline lookup yields CDR1 SEHNR and CDR2 FQNEAQ (reference sequence). V lost 8 bases to trimming and J lost 0 bases, with 12 bases between them. The CDR3 is made up of 14 amino acids. CDR3 in DNA: TGTGCCAGCCCCCCGACACCTAGCACAGATACGCAGTATTTT. Its translation is CASPPTPSTDTQYF.

V usage is TRBV18 and J usage is TRBJ2-7, with D possibly TRBD1 on 6 matching bases. Germline V CDR1 and CDR2: KGHSH, LQKENI. The CDR3 is made up of 14 amino acids. V was clipped by 5 bases and J by 4 bases, with 15 bases between them. CDR3 amino acids: CASSWAGTSYEQYF. As DNA, the CDR3 is TGTGCCAGCTCATGGGCAGGGACAAGTTACGAGCAGTACTTC.

This sequence joins TRBV6-5 and TRBJ2-3; the D gene is possibly TRBD2 (5 bases). The CDR3 loop spans 15 amino acids. Per germline, CDR1 MNHEY and CDR2 SVGAGI. V dropped 2 bases and J dropped 3 bases, with 12 bases sitting between them. The CDR3 nucleotides are TGTGCCAGCAGTTACCAAGAACCGGGAACAGATACGCAGTATTTT. It encodes CASSYQEPGTDTQYF.

V and J are TRBV5-4 and TRBJ2-1; 11 bases map to TRBD2. CDR1 SGHNT and CDR2 YYREEE come from the germline V gene (reference sequence). This CDR3 region has 17 residues. Germline trimming cut 0 bases from V and 7 bases from J; bases unmatched to any gene: 9. CDR3 in amino acids: CASSLEKLAGVGNEQFF. The CDR3 DNA is TGTGCCAGCAGCTTGGAGAAACTAGCGGGAGTAGGAAATGAGCAGTTCTTC.

V gene TRBV5-6 combines with J gene TRBJ2-7; tentative D call: TRBD1 (6 bases). The V end lost 3 bases, the J end lost 2 bases, and 15 bases lay between the germline ends. Germline loops: CDR1 SGHDT, CDR2 YYEEEE. The CDR3 is 15 residues long. CDR3 in amino acids: CASSYAGARTYEQYF. The CDR3 bases are TGTGCCAGCAGCTACGCAGGGGCCCGCACCTACGAGCAGTACTTC.

The rearrangement uses TRBV5-1 and TRBJ2-1; D might be TRBD2 (6 bases). The CDR3 consists of 13 residues. Germline CDR1 and CDR2: SGHRS and YFSETQ. The V gene lost 4 bases and the J gene lost 4 bases, with 9 bases spanning the gap. The CDR3, as DNA: TGCGCCAGCAGCACCGGGACTTACAATGAGCAGTTCTTC. It specifies CASSTGTYNEQFF.

V is TRBV5-8 and J is TRBJ2-1, with D unresolved. Between the trimmed V and J ends, which lost 5 bases and 3 bases, there was a span of 12 bases. CDR1 is SGHTS and CDR2 is YDEGEE in the germline V gene. The CDR3 is 14 residues long. CDR3 coding DNA: TGTGCCAGCAGACGCTCCTTTAGCTACAATGAGCAGTTCTTC. It translates to CASRRSFSYNEQFF.

The chain combines TRBV28 with TRBJ2-5; 7 bases fit TRBD1. The germline V gene encodes CDR1 MDHEN and CDR2 SYDVKM. The ends lost 4 bases at V and 5 bases at J; junction bases unmatched: 10. The CDR3 sequence is 15 residues long. Here the CDR3 reads CASSSRQGWEETQYF. In nucleotides, the CDR3 is TGTGCCAGCAGTTCCCGACAGGGTTGGGAGGAGACCCAGTACTTC.

This clone was detected once. The chain carries TRBV5-6 and TRBJ2-1, with D possibly matching TRBD1 (6 bases). The CDR3 spans 16 residues. The germline CDR1 and CDR2 sequences are SGHDT and YYEEEE. Trimming cost V 4 bases and J 2 bases, with 16 bases left between them. CDR3 nucleotide sequence: TGTGCCAGCAGCGGGGGCCACGCGGAACCCTACAATGAGCAGTTCTTC. This translates into CASSGGHAEPYNEQFF.